The clone carrying this TCR beta chain is a singleton in its sample. The data stem from a study of blood T cell repertoires in COVID-19. About the research overall: The analysed material was cDNA or gDNA that came from T cells, B-cell-depleted T cells, or PBMCs.

CDR1 is MNHNS and CDR2 is SASEGT in the germline V gene. Losses at the gene ends were 4 bases for V and 0 bases for J; bases not matched to a gene: 3. The CDR3 extends over 17 amino acids. The table came from immunoSEQ multiplex PCR; TCRdb's copy has only in-frame clones and leaves some out. This sample has under 20,000 clones, with roughly nine tenths found just once. Material for sequencing was peripheral blood. The rearrangement uses TRBV6-1 and TRBJ2-2, with 12 nucleotides matching TRBD2. The source of this sequence is a human donor in a cohort sampled during active COVID-19. This chain's CDR3 is CASSVRLAGANTGELFF. The CDR3 bases are TGTGCCAGCAGTGTTCGACTAGCGGGAGCGAACACCGGGGAGCTGTTTTTT.